Here is one TCR beta chain with its context. The data stem from a study of shared clonotypes between healthy human individuals. Overall study context: Sampling drew on donors who were a couple of women and a few men aged 18 to 49.

Each of the donors was a healthy adult who was HIV-negative and had not had a recent acute infection or vaccination. This CDR3 has 12 amino acids. V lost 4 bases and J lost 3, with 3 bases in between. CDR1 is SEHNR, CDR2 FQNEAQ, per germline (reference sequence). Deep level was the assay's run setting. For unsorted PBMC, 250 to 350 ng DNA per replicate equaled about 30,000 T cell genomes. Assay used: immunoSEQ multiplex PCR; TCRdb lists only in-frame clones, some missing. The table has about 510,000 clones, less than 85% seen once. This TCR was recovered from a woman aged 40 to 50 in good health. Some clones in this sample may be carry-over from other donors' samples. The chain carries TRBV7-9 and TRBJ2-2; D uncertain. The source material was PBMCs. CDR3 sequence reads: CASSSYTGELFF. CDR3 DNA sequence: TGTGCCAGCAGCTCTTACACCGGGGAGCTGTTTTTT.